This T cell receptor beta chain was sequenced during a study of blood T cells in healthy people across ages. Study-level findings and limits: Fewer expanded clones and more diversity marked long-lived versus aged donors.

Germline loops: CDR1 SEHNR, CDR2 FQNEAQ (reference sequence). The J segment lost 10 bases and the V segment lost 4 bases, leaving 11 bases of the junction unmatched. This CDR3 spans 15 amino acids. A word on this clonotype: The antigen is undetermined.

The authors ran a second PCR of roughly 6 to 12 cycles using a sample-barcoded 5' primer and a J-beta primer mix. In TCRdb, the 5' RACE reads were re-called with MiXCR into one record per CDR3 protein. The table includes approximately 800,000 distinct CDR3 sequences, 50% to 65% detected once. This sequence originates from an elderly man in good health. The sequenced material came from blood. The chain uses TRBV7-9 and TRBJ2-1; 9 nucleotides line up with TRBD2. CDR3 amino acids: CASSSRREGRSEQFF. CDR3 bases: TGTGCCAGCAGCTCCCGGCGGGAGGGCCGAAGCGAGCAGTTCTTC.